This is a list of T cell receptor beta chains from one sample in a study of cytomegalovirus exposure and HLA in healthy donors. Here immunoSEQ multiplex PCR was the method, and the copy in TCRdb shows in-frame clones only, minus some. The profile covers fewer than 200,000 clones, with approximately 80% appearing a single time and under 5% taken by the ten largest. Sequencing was carried out using PBMCs. All receptors come from a woman aged 45 to 65 in good health and CMV-seropositive. Both conserved end residues are part of each CDR3. Fields, in order: D gene, J gene, clone size, V gene, CDR3 DNA, CDR3 protein. The D gene is left open where the match is weak. Clone size is given for some rows only: seen once, a few or many times, or a class if the clone is expanded.

d_gene: NA; j_gene: TRBJ2-1; abundance: once; v_gene: TRBV5-1; CDR3nt: TGCGCCAGCAGCTTGGGGCCGGGGCAGTTCTTC; CDR3aa: CASSLGPGQFF
d_gene: TRBD1; j_gene: TRBJ2-6; abundance: NA; v_gene: TRBV6-5; CDR3nt: TGTGCCAGCAGTCCAGGGGGTGCAGGGGCCAACGTCCTGACTTTC; CDR3aa: CASSPGGAGANVLTF
d_gene: TRBD1; j_gene: TRBJ1-2; abundance: NA; v_gene: TRBV28; CDR3nt: TGTGCCAGCAGTTTAGCCGGAGGGCAGGGGGCGTCTGGCTACACCTTC; CDR3aa: CASSLAGGQGASGYTF
d_gene: TRBD1; j_gene: TRBJ1-4; abundance: NA; v_gene: TRBV11-1; CDR3nt: TGTGCCAGCAGCTTAGCGAACAGGGGGCGAAATGAAAAACTGTTTTTT; CDR3aa: CASSLANRGRNEKLFF
d_gene: NA; j_gene: TRBJ2-7; abundance: NA; v_gene: TRBV28; CDR3nt: TGTGCCAGCAGTTTTTCTTCCCCTTTTCGGGCCTACGAGCAGTACTTC; CDR3aa: CASSFSSPFRAYEQYF
d_gene: TRBD1; j_gene: TRBJ1-2; abundance: NA; v_gene: TRBV19; CDR3nt: TGTGCCAGTAGCCCGACAGGGGGCTACGGCTACACCTTC; CDR3aa: CASSPTGGYGYTF
d_gene: TRBD1; j_gene: TRBJ2-5; abundance: once; v_gene: TRBV5-1; CDR3nt: TGCGCCAGCAGCCAGACAGGGGACCAAGAGACCCAGTACTTC; CDR3aa: CASSQTGDQETQYF
d_gene: NA; j_gene: TRBJ2-5; abundance: NA; v_gene: TRBV28; CDR3nt: TGTGCCAGCAGTCCCCGCCGGGGGGCCGGGGAGACCCAGTACTTC; CDR3aa: CASSPRRGAGETQYF
d_gene: TRBD2; j_gene: TRBJ2-1; abundance: NA; v_gene: TRBV7-3; CDR3nt: TGTGCCAGCAGCTTAGGGCTAGCGGGGGGCCTCAATGAGCAGTTCTTC; CDR3aa: CASSLGLAGGLNEQFF
d_gene: NA; j_gene: TRBJ2-7; abundance: few; v_gene: TRBV4-3; CDR3nt: TGCGCCAGCAGCCGCCGACGGGGCTACGAGCAGTACTTC; CDR3aa: CASSRRRGYEQYF
d_gene: TRBD2; j_gene: TRBJ2-7; abundance: NA; v_gene: TRBV5-4; CDR3nt: TGTGCCAGCAGCTTGGCCCCTCTACTAGCGGGAGGGCCGGGGGAGCAGTACTTC; CDR3aa: CASSLAPLLAGGPGEQYF
d_gene: NA; j_gene: TRBJ1-2; abundance: few; v_gene: TRBV27; CDR3nt: TGTGCCAGCAGTTTATTAAACTATGGCTACACCTTC; CDR3aa: CASSLLNYGYTF
d_gene: TRBD1; j_gene: TRBJ2-1; abundance: NA; v_gene: TRBV10-3; CDR3nt: TGTGCCATCATGGGACAGGGGAACAATGAGCAGTTCTTC; CDR3aa: CAIMGQGNNEQFF
d_gene: NA; j_gene: TRBJ2-5; abundance: NA; v_gene: TRBV30; CDR3nt: TGTGCCTGGGCTAGACTCCAAGAGACCCAGTACTTC; CDR3aa: CAWARLQETQYF
d_gene: NA; j_gene: TRBJ2-4; abundance: NA; v_gene: TRBV28; CDR3nt: TGTGCCAGCAGTTTCCTAACAGGGGGGGGTCCTACCAAAAACATTCAGTACTTC; CDR3aa: CASSFLTGGGPTKNIQYF
d_gene: TRBD2; j_gene: TRBJ2-1; abundance: NA; v_gene: TRBV4-3; CDR3nt: TGCGCCAGCAGCCTCCGGACTAGCGGGCCCTACAATGAGCAGTTCTTC; CDR3aa: CASSLRTSGPYNEQFF
d_gene: TRBD2; j_gene: TRBJ2-5; abundance: NA; v_gene: TRBV9; CDR3nt: TGTGCCAGCAGCGGTACTAGCGGGAGGGAAGGAGAGACCCAGTACTTC; CDR3aa: CASSGTSGREGETQYF
d_gene: TRBD2; j_gene: TRBJ2-1; abundance: NA; v_gene: TRBV4-2; CDR3nt: TGTGCCAGCAGCCAAGATCTCATAGTGAGACTAGCGGGAGGGTCCTCCTACAATGAGCAGTTCTTC; CDR3aa: CASSQDLIVRLAGGSSYNEQFF
d_gene: NA; j_gene: TRBJ1-2; abundance: NA; v_gene: TRBV7-2; CDR3nt: TGTGCCAGCAGCTTATCGGCAGGCTATGGCTACACCTTC; CDR3aa: CASSLSAGYGYTF
d_gene: NA; j_gene: TRBJ1-5; abundance: once; v_gene: TRBV19; CDR3nt: TGTGCCAGTAGATGGGGGGGAGGGAATCAGCCCCAGCATTTT; CDR3aa: CASRWGGGNQPQHF
d_gene: NA; j_gene: TRBJ1-2; abundance: NA; v_gene: TRBV4-3; CDR3nt: TGCGCCAGCAGCCAAGAAGTCCGGCAGGGTGGTGGCTACACCTTC; CDR3aa: CASSQEVRQGGGYTF
d_gene: NA; j_gene: TRBJ2-3; abundance: NA; v_gene: TRBV29-1; CDR3nt: TGCAGCGTTGAGGGAATGAGGGCTACCACTAGCACAGATACGCAGTATTTT; CDR3aa: CSVEGMRATTSTDTQYF
d_gene: TRBD2; j_gene: TRBJ2-5; abundance: NA; v_gene: TRBV11-2; CDR3nt: TGTGCCAGCAGCCGAAGCGGGAGCGGGGAGACCCAGTACTTC; CDR3aa: CASSRSGSGETQYF
d_gene: NA; j_gene: TRBJ2-7; abundance: NA; v_gene: TRBV19; CDR3nt: TGTGCCAGTAGTAAGAGGAAGGGGCCCGGCGGCCCCGAGCAGTACTTC; CDR3aa: CASSKRKGPGGPEQYF
d_gene: NA; j_gene: TRBJ1-2; abundance: NA; v_gene: TRBV29-1; CDR3nt: TGCAGCGTTTGGGCCCCCATAGGCTATGGCTACACCTTC; CDR3aa: CSVWAPIGYGYTF
d_gene: TRBD2; j_gene: TRBJ2-7; abundance: NA; v_gene: TRBV11-2; CDR3nt: TGTGCCAGCAGCTTTGCCGGGGGGGCCTACGAGCAGTACTTC; CDR3aa: CASSFAGGAYEQYF
d_gene: NA; j_gene: TRBJ1-1; abundance: few; v_gene: TRBV6-5; CDR3nt: TGTGCCAGCTTACCAAACGGGGTGAACACTGAAGCTTTCTTT; CDR3aa: CASLPNGVNTEAFF
d_gene: TRBD1; j_gene: TRBJ1-2; abundance: NA; v_gene: TRBV6-6; CDR3nt: TGTGCCAGCAGTTACCTAAATACAGGGGGCAACTATGGCTACACCTTC; CDR3aa: CASSYLNTGGNYGYTF
d_gene: TRBD1; j_gene: TRBJ1-5; abundance: NA; v_gene: TRBV18; CDR3nt: TGTGCCAGCTCATCGGGACAGGAAAATGGGCCCCAGCATTTT; CDR3aa: CASSSGQENGPQHF
d_gene: NA; j_gene: TRBJ1-4; abundance: NA; v_gene: TRBV30; CDR3nt: TGTGCCTGGGGGGGGAGACCTAATGAAAAACTGTTTTTT; CDR3aa: CAWGGRPNEKLFF
d_gene: TRBD1; j_gene: TRBJ1-2; abundance: NA; v_gene: TRBV4-1; CDR3nt: TGCGCCAGCAGCCAAGAGACACAGGGGAACGGCTACACCTTC; CDR3aa: CASSQETQGNGYTF
d_gene: TRBD1; j_gene: TRBJ2-5; abundance: NA; v_gene: TRBV5-1; CDR3nt: TGCGCCAGCAGCTTCCGACAGGGGGCCGAAGAGACCCAGTACTTC; CDR3aa: CASSFRQGAEETQYF
d_gene: NA; j_gene: TRBJ2-3; abundance: NA; v_gene: TRBV7-2; CDR3nt: TGTGCCAGCAGCTTAATGGGGAGAAGCGGGACAGATACGCAGTATTTT; CDR3aa: CASSLMGRSGTDTQYF
d_gene: TRBD2; j_gene: TRBJ2-1; abundance: NA; v_gene: TRBV5-5; CDR3nt: TGTGCCAGCAGCTTGGGGACGGGGGGAACCTACAATGAGCAGTTCTTC; CDR3aa: CASSLGTGGTYNEQFF
d_gene: NA; j_gene: TRBJ1-1; abundance: few; v_gene: TRBV4-1; CDR3nt: TGCGCCAGCAGCCAAGCAAGCAGGGCTACTGAAGCTTTCTTT; CDR3aa: CASSQASRATEAFF
d_gene: TRBD1; j_gene: TRBJ1-2; abundance: NA; v_gene: TRBV5-1; CDR3nt: TGCGCCAGCAGCTTGGAGGGACAGGGTAGCGGCTACACCTTC; CDR3aa: CASSLEGQGSGYTF
d_gene: TRBD1; j_gene: TRBJ2-1; abundance: NA; v_gene: TRBV29-1; CDR3nt: TGCAGCGGTGGGGACAGGGCGAATGAGCAGTTCTTC; CDR3aa: CSGGDRANEQFF
d_gene: NA; j_gene: TRBJ2-7; abundance: NA; v_gene: TRBV9; CDR3nt: TGTGCCAGCAGCCCGAGGGAGGACGAGCAGTACTTC; CDR3aa: CASSPREDEQYF
d_gene: NA; j_gene: TRBJ2-7; abundance: NA; v_gene: TRBV5-4; CDR3nt: TGTGCCAGCAGCTTGGGCAATCCTAGCGTGAGCTACGAGCAGTACTTC; CDR3aa: CASSLGNPSVSYEQYF
d_gene: NA; j_gene: TRBJ2-5; abundance: NA; v_gene: TRBV5-1; CDR3nt: TGCGCCAGCAGCCTTAGCGTCCAAGAGACCCAGTACTTC; CDR3aa: CASSLSVQETQYF
d_gene: TRBD1; j_gene: TRBJ1-4; abundance: NA; v_gene: TRBV9; CDR3nt: TGTGCCAGCAGCGTGGGGACAGGGGATGAAAAACTGTTTTTT; CDR3aa: CASSVGTGDEKLFF
d_gene: TRBD1; j_gene: TRBJ2-3; abundance: NA; v_gene: TRBV19; CDR3nt: TGTGCCAGTAGTACCTCGGGACAGGCGTTTACAGATACGCAGTATTTT; CDR3aa: CASSTSGQAFTDTQYF